This T cell receptor (beta chain) was profiled in a study of blood T cell repertoires in COVID-19. Libraries were prepared by immunoSEQ multiplex PCR; TCRdb keeps only in-frame clonotypes and omits some of them. The data hold nearly 350,000 clones, with about 87% observed a single time. The TCR comes from a woman aged 45-60 years with COVID-19, enrolled during active disease. Sample: peripheral blood.

The CDR3 protein is CASSQVTNTEAFF. CDR3 sequence (DNA): TGCGCCAGCAGCCAAGTCACTAACACTGAAGCTTTCTTT. This chain connects TRBV4-1 to TRBJ1-1; D uncertain. The germline CDR1 and CDR2 sequences are MGHRA and YSYEKL. The CDR3 has 13 amino acids. V shed 1 base and J shed 2 bases, with 5 bases lying between them.